These T cell receptor beta chains were read from a single sample in a study of OX40 agonist ivuxolimab in advanced cancers. Sequencing was performed with immunoSEQ multiplex PCR; in TCRdb, only in-frame clones are kept and a portion is missing. The sample lists about 86,000 clones, roughly 89% occurring once. The sample was CD4+ or CD8+ T cells sorted from blood, taken in a trial of the OX40 agonist ivuxolimab. The receptors were sampled from an adult with an advanced solid tumor such as melanoma, head and neck, liver or kidney cancer. CDR3s include the opening cysteine and the closing phenylalanine or tryptophan. The D gene is left open where the match is weak. Clone sizes are given selectively: once, few, many, or a class where the clone is expanded.

TRBD1	TRBV9	.	TRBJ2-7	TGTGCCAGCAGCCCGGAAAGGGACAGGGGCGCATCCTACGAGCAGTACTTC	CASSPERDRGASYEQYF
TRBD1	TRBV27	.	TRBJ1-1	TGTGCCAGCAGGACCCTAGGACAGGGGGGGGTAGAAGCTTTCTTT	CASRTLGQGGVEAFF
.	TRBV2	.	TRBJ1-6	TGTGCCAGCTTGGGATTTGGGGTGGCGGGAAATTCACCCCTCCACTTT	CASLGFGVAGNSPLHF
.	TRBV10-1	.	TRBJ2-1	TGCGCCAGCAGTAGCGGAGATGTTAATGAGCAGTTCTTC	CASSSGDVNEQFF
.	TRBV5-5	.	TRBJ1-4	TGTGCCAGCAGCGCCAGGCGGGGCCCTAATGAAAAACTGTTTTTT	CASSARRGPNEKLFF
.	TRBV5-6	.	TRBJ1-2	TGTGCCAGCAGCTTGGGACGGACTGCAACCGTCTATGGCTACACCTTC	CASSLGRTATVYGYTF
TRBD1	TRBV30	.	TRBJ1-6	TGTGCCTGGGACAGGGAAGATTCACCCCTCCACTTT	CAWDREDSPLHF
TRBD1	TRBV9	once	TRBJ2-1	TGTGCCAGCAGAGATCCGGGACAGAGCTTGAGCTCCTACAATGAGCAGTTCTTC	CASRDPGQSLSSYNEQFF
.	TRBV5-4	.	TRBJ1-4	TGTGCCAGCAGCTCTCGGATAGGAACTAATGAAAAACTGTTTTTT	CASSSRIGTNEKLFF
.	TRBV4-1	.	TRBJ1-1	TGCGCCAGCAGCCGGGGGGCGGGGCCCAACACTGAAGCTTTCTTT	CASSRGAGPNTEAFF
TRBD2	TRBV7-2	.	TRBJ2-3	TGTGCCAGCAGCTTTAGACGGGGGGACGCAGATACGCAGTATTTT	CASSFRRGDADTQYF
TRBD1	TRBV4-2	.	TRBJ1-3	TGTGCCAGCAGCCGATTACAGGGGGCGTCTGGAAACACCATATATTTT	CASSRLQGASGNTIYF
.	TRBV6-6	.	TRBJ2-3	TGTGCCAGCAGCCCGAGTTCAGATACGCAGTATTTT	CASSPSSDTQYF
TRBD1	TRBV7-9	.	TRBJ2-2	TGTGCCAGCAGTAGGACAGGGGCCACCGGGGAGCTGTTTTTT	CASSRTGATGELFF
.	TRBV11-2	.	TRBJ2-2	TGTGCCAGCAGCCACCAGGGGGGCGGGGAGCTGTTTTTT	CASSHQGGGELFF
.	TRBV9	once	TRBJ1-4	TGTGCCAGCAGTCACAGGACGTCTAATGAAAAACTGTTTTTT	CASSHRTSNEKLFF
.	TRBV19	.	TRBJ2-1	TGTGCCAGTAGTATAGGTCCTGGTAACGATGAGCAGTTCTTC	CASSIGPGNDEQFF
.	TRBV6-5	.	TRBJ1-6	TGTGCCAGCACCCTAGGGGGGCCGTCAAATTCACCCCTCCACTTT	CASTLGGPSNSPLHF
.	TRBV2	.	TRBJ2-5	TGTGCCAGCAGTGAAGTGGGTGGAGAGACCCAGTACTTC	CASSEVGGETQYF